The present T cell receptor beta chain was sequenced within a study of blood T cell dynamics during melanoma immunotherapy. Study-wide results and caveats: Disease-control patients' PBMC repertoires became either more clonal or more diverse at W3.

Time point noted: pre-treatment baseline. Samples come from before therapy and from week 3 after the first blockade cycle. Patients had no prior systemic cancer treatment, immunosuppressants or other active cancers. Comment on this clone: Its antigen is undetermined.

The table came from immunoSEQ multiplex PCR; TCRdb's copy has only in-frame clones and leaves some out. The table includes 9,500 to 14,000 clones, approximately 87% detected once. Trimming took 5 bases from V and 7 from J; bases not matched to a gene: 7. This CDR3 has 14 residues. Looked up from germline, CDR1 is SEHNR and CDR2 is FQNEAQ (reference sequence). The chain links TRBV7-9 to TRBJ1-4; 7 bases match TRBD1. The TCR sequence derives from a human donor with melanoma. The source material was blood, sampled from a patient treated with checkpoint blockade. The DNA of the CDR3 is TGTGCCAGCAGCCCGACAGGGAGAAGTGAAAAACTGTTTTTT. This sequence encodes CASSPTGRSEKLFF. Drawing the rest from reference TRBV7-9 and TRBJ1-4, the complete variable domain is DTGVSQNPRHKITKRGQNVTFRCDPISEHNRLYWYRQTLGQGPEFLTYFQNEAQLEKSRLLSDRFSAERPKGSFSTLEIQRTEQGDSAMYLCASSPTGRSEKLFFGSGTQLSVL.